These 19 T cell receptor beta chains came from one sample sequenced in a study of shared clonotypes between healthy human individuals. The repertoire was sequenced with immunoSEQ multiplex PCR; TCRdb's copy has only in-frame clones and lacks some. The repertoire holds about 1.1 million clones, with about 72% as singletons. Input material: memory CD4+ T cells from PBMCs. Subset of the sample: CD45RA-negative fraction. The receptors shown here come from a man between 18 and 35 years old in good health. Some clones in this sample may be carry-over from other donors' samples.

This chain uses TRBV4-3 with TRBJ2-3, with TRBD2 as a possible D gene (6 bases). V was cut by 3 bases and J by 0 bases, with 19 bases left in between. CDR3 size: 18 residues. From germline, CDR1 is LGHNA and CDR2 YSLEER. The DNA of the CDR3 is TGCGCCAGCAGCCAGGGTCGAGGCCCCAGCGGGAGCACAGATACGCAGTATTTT. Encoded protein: CASSQGRGPSGSTDTQYF.

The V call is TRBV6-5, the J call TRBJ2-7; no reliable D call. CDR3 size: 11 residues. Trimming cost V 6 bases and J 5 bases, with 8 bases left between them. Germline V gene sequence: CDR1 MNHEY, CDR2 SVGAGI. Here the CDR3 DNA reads TGTGCCAGCAGGGGATCCAACGAGCAGTACTTC. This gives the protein CASRGSNEQYF.

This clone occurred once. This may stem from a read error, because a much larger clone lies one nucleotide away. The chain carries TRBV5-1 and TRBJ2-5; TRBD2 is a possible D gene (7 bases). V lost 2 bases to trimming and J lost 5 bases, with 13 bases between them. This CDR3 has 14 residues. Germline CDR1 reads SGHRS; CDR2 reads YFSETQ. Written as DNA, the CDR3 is TGCGCCAGCAGCTTACGGGGGGCAGGGGAGACCCAGTACTTC. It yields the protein CASSLRGAGETQYF.

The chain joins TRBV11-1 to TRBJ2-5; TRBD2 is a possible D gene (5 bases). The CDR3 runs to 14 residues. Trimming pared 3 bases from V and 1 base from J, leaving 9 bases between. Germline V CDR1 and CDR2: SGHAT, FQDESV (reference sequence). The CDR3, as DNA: TGTGCCAGCAGCTTTTCCAGCGGCCAAGAGACCCAGTACTTC. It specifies CASSFSSGQETQYF.

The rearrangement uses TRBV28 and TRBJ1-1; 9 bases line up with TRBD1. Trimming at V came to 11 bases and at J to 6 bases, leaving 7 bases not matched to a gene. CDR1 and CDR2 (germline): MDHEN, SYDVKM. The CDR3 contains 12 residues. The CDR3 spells CAARTGAPEAFF. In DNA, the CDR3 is TGTGCCGCCCGGACAGGGGCCCCTGAAGCTTTCTTT.

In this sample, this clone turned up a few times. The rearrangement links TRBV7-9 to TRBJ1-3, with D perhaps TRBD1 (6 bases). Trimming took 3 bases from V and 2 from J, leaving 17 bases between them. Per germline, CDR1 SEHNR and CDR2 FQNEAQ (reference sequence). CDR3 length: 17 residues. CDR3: CASSFLVQGRTGNTIYF. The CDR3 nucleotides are TGTGCCAGCAGCTTCCTAGTACAGGGACGGACTGGAAACACCATATATTTT.

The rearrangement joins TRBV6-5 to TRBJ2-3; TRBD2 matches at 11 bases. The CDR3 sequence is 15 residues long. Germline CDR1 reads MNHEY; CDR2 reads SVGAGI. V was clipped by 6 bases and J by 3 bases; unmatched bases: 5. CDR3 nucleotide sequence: TGTGCCAGCAGGGGCGCTAGCGGGAGGACAGATACGCAGTATTTT. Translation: CASRGASGRTDTQYF.

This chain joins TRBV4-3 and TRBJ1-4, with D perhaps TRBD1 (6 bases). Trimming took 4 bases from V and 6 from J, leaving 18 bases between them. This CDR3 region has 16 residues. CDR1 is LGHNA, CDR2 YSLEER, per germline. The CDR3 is CASSRRGGTGDEKLFF. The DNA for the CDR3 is TGCGCCAGCAGCCGAAGAGGGGGGACGGGAGATGAAAAACTGTTTTTT.

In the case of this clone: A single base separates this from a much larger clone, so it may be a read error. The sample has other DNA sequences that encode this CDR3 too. CDR3 protein: CASSRGTSGIEQYF. The CDR3 DNA follows: TGCGCCAGCAGCCGTGGGACTAGCGGGATCGAGCAGTACTTC. The chain combines TRBV4-1 with TRBJ2-7; 13 bases map to TRBD2. Losses at the gene ends were 4 bases for V and 6 bases for J; bases not matched to a gene: 3. The CDR3 runs 14 residues. Per the germline V gene, CDR1 is MGHRA and CDR2 is YSYEKL.

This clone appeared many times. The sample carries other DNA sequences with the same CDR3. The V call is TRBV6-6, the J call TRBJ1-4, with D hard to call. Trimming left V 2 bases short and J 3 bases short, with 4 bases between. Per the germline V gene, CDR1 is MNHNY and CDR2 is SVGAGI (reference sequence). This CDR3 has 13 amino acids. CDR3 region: CASSYRSNEKLFF. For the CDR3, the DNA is TGTGCCAGCAGTTACAGATCTAATGAAAAACTGTTTTTT.

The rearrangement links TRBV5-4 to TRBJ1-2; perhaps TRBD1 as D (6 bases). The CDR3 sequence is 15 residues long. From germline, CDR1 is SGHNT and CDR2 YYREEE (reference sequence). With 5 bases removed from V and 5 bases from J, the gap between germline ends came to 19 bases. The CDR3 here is CASSTGTQGTYGYTF. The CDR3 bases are TGTGCCAGCAGTACAGGGACACAGGGAACTTATGGCTACACCTTC.

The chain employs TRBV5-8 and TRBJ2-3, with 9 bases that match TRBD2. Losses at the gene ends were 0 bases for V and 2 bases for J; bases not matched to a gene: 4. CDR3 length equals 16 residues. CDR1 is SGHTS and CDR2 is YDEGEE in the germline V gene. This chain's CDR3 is CASSLGAGGTTDTQYF. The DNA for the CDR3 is TGTGCCAGCAGCTTGGGGGCGGGAGGGACCACAGATACGCAGTATTTT.

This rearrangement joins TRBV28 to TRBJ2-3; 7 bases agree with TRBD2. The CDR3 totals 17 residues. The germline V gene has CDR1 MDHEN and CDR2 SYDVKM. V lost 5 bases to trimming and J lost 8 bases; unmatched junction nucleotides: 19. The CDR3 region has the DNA TGTGCCAGCAGTCCCCTGACCTTGAGGGCGGGAGTCGGTACGCAGTATTTT. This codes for CASSPLTLRAGVGTQYF.

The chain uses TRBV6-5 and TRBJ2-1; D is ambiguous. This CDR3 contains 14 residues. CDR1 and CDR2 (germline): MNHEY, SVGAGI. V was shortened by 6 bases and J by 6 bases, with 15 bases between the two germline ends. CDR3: CASSPEVGPNEQFF. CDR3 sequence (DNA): TGTGCCAGCAGCCCAGAGGTTGGGCCCAATGAGCAGTTCTTC.

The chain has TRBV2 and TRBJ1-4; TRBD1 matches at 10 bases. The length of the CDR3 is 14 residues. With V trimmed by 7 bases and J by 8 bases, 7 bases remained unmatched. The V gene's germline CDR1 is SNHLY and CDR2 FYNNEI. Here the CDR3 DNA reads TGTGCCAGCAATGCCGGGACAGGGGAGGAAAAACTGTTTTTT. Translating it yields CASNAGTGEEKLFF.

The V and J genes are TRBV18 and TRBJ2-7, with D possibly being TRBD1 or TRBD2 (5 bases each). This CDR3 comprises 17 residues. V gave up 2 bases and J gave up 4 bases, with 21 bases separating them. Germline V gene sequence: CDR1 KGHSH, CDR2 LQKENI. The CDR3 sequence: CASSPTLGRSGGYEQYF. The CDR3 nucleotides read TGTGCCAGCTCACCAACTCTAGGGCGGAGTGGGGGTTACGAGCAGTACTTC.

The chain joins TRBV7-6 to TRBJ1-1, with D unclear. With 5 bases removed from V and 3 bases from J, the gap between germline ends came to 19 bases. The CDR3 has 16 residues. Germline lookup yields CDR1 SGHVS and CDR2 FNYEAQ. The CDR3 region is CASSLRRVAGDTEAFF. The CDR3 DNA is TGTGCCAGCAGCCTCCGAAGGGTGGCGGGCGACACTGAAGCTTTCTTT.

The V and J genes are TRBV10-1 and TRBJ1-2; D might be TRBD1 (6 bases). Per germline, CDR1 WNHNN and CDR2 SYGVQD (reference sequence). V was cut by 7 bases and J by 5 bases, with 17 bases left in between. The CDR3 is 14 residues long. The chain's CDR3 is CASIRTVQSYGYTF. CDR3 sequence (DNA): TGCGCCAGCATCAGGACAGTCCAAAGTTATGGCTACACCTTC.

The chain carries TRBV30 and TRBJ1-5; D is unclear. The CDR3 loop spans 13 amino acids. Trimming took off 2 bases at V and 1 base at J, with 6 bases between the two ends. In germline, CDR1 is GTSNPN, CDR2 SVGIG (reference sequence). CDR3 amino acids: CAWSTESNQPQHF. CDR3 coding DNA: TGTGCCTGGAGTACAGAAAGCAATCAGCCCCAGCATTTT. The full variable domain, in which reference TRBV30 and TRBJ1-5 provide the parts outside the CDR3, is SQTIHQWPATLVQPVGSPLSLECTVEGTSNPNLYWYRQAAGRGLQLLFYSVGIGQISSEVPQNLSASRPQDRQFILSSKKLLLSDSGFYLCAWSTESNQPQHFGDGTRLSIL.